The 11 T cell receptor beta chains below were found in one sample sequenced in a study of pediatric ulcerative colitis. Rectal tissue came from one to two pinch biopsies taken at colonoscopy. The protocol was immunoSEQ multiplex PCR, while the TCRdb copy is restricted to in-frame clones and leaves out a portion. Of 44,000 or so clones listed, 78% are singletons. Sequencing was performed on gut tissue. The receptors were gathered from a girl aged 10-17 years with moderate ulcerative colitis.

The chain has TRBV29-1 and TRBJ2-5; D call uncertain. CDR1 and CDR2 (germline): SQVTM, ANQGSEA. With 5 bases removed from V and 4 bases from J, the gap between germline ends came to 11 bases. The CDR3 covers 12 residues. CDR3 nucleotides: TGCAGCGTTATCACCGCCCGAGAGACCCAGTACTTC. Translated, it gives CSVITARETQYF.

This chain uses TRBV7-9 with TRBJ1-2; D is unresolved. Looked up from germline, CDR1 is SEHNR and CDR2 is FQNEAQ (reference sequence). V lost 1 base and J 1 base, leaving 7 bases between the germline ends. The CDR3 has 14 amino acids. In nucleotides, the CDR3 is TGTGCCAGCAGCTTAGGTTCCAGTAACTATGGCTACACCTTC. Protein product: CASSLGSSNYGYTF.

V is TRBV29-1 and J is TRBJ1-2; D remains unclear. The CDR3 totals 13 residues. Trimming cost V 4 bases and J 3 bases, with 12 bases left between them. Germline CDR1 is SQVTM and CDR2 is ANQGSEA. In DNA form, the CDR3 reads TGCAGCGTTGGTCGGGCAATCGACTATGGCTACACCTTC. It translates to CSVGRAIDYGYTF.

The chain joins TRBV7-2 to TRBJ2-3; D is ambiguous. Looked up from germline, CDR1 is SGHTA and CDR2 is FQGNSA. The ends were cut back, 4 bases at V and 3 bases at J, with 2 bases in the middle. The CDR3 spans 11 residues. The CDR3 coding sequence is TGTGCCAGCAGCTCTACAGATACGCAGTATTTT. It yields the protein CASSSTDTQYF.

This chain links TRBV28 with TRBJ2-3; 7 bases match TRBD1. The CDR3 is made up of 13 amino acids. Trimming took 7 bases from V and 1 from J; bases not matched to a gene: 2. Germline V lookup: CDR1 MDHEN, CDR2 SYDVKM. The CDR3 protein is CASKGAGTDTQYF. CDR3 nucleotide sequence: TGTGCCAGCAAGGGGGCGGGCACAGATACGCAGTATTTT. Together with reference TRBV28 and TRBJ2-3, the CDR3 gives the full variable domain: DVKVTQSSRYLVKRTGEKVFLECVQDMDHENMFWYRQDPGLGLRLIYFSYDVKMKEKGDIPEGYSVSREKKERFSLILESASTNQTSMYLCASKGAGTDTQYFGPGTRLTVL.

This sequence joins TRBV7-9 and TRBJ2-3; tentative D call: TRBD2 (5 bases). V was pared by 1 base and J by 4 bases, with 18 bases between. The germline V gene has CDR1 SEHNR and CDR2 FQNEAQ (reference sequence). The CDR3 totals 17 residues. This CDR3 is CASSLVRAGGAADTQYF. DNA of the CDR3: TGTGCCAGCAGCTTAGTGAGGGCCGGCGGTGCGGCAGATACGCAGTATTTT. The entire variable domain, with the rest obtained from reference TRBV7-9 and TRBJ2-3, is as follows: DTGVSQNPRHKITKRGQNVTFRCDPISEHNRLYWYRQTLGQGPEFLTYFQNEAQLEKSRLLSDRFSAERPKGSFSTLEIQRTEQGDSAMYLCASSLVRAGGAADTQYFGPGTRLTVL.

The chain employs TRBV6-1 and TRBJ2-7; D unclear. The CDR3 runs 13 residues. Germline V gene sequence: CDR1 MNHNS, CDR2 SASEGT. With 3 bases removed from V and 7 bases from J, the gap between germline ends came to 13 bases. In nucleotides, the CDR3 is TGTGCCAGCAGTGAGTCCGGTTCGGTGGAGCAGTACTTC. As protein: CASSESGSVEQYF.

In DNA, the CDR3 is TGTGCCAGCAGCTCGCATCTCATGCGGGACCCTGAAGCTTTCTTT. This gives the protein CASSSHLMRDPEAFF. The chain carries TRBV5-8 and TRBJ1-1, with D possibly matching TRBD1 (5 bases). Deletions cut 3 bases from V and 6 bases from J, with 18 bases between. The CDR3 sequence is 15 residues long. Germline V gene data show CDR1 as SGHTS and CDR2 as YDEGEE.

The gene calls are TRBV5-1 and TRBJ2-7, with TRBD1 as a possible D gene (5 bases). CDR3 length: 15 residues. CDR1 and CDR2 (germline): SGHRS, YFSETQ. With 0 bases removed from V and 3 bases from J, the gap between germline ends came to 13 bases. For the CDR3, the DNA is TGCGCCAGCAGCTTGGTGCCAGGGAATGACTACGAGCAGTACTTC. The encoded protein is CASSLVPGNDYEQYF.

This clone has just one count. This chain connects TRBV7-2 to TRBJ1-2; D is perhaps TRBD1 (6 bases). The germline V gene has CDR1 SGHTA and CDR2 FQGNSA. This CDR3 is 15 amino acids long. V was clipped by 5 bases and J by 0 bases, with 13 bases between them. The DNA of the CDR3 is TGTGCCAGCAGCCCCCAGGGGCTAGCTAACTATGGCTACACCTTC. This sequence encodes CASSPQGLANYGYTF. Full variable domain (remainder filled in from reference TRBV7-2 and TRBJ1-2): GAGVSQSPSNKVTEKGKDVELRCDPISGHTALYWYRQSLGQGLEFLIYFQGNSAPDKSGLPSDRFSAERTGGSVSTLTIQRTQQEDSAVYLCASSPQGLANYGYTFGSGTRLTVV.

The genes are TRBV4-2 and TRBJ2-1, with a possible D match to TRBD2 (6 bases). The CDR3 covers 18 residues. The ends were cut back, 0 bases at V and 3 bases at J, with 18 bases in the middle. Germline assignment: CDR1 LGHNA and CDR2 YNFKEQ. The CDR3 sequence: CASSQDLNVMDYYNEQFF. The CDR3 DNA follows: TGTGCCAGCAGCCAAGATCTAAACGTAATGGACTACTACAATGAGCAGTTCTTC.